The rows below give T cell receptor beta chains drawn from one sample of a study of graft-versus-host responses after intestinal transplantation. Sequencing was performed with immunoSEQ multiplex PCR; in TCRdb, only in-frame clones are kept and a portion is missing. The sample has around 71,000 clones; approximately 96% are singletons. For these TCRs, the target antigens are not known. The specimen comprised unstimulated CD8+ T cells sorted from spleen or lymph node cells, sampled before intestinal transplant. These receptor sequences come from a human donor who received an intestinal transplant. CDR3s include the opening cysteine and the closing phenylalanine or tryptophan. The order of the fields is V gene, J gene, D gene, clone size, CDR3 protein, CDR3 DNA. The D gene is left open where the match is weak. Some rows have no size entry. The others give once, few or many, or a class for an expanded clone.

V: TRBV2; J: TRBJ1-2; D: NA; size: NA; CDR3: CASSPGIGYGYTF; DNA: TGTGCCAGCAGTCCAGGGATAGGCTATGGCTACACCTTC
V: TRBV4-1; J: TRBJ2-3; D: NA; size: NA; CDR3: CASSQFRYGDSPSSTDTQYF; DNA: TGCGCCAGCAGCCAATTTCGTTACGGGGACTCCCCGTCTAGCACAGATACGCAGTATTTT
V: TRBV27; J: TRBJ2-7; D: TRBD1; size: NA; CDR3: CASSFVSDRVNEQYF; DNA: TGTGCCAGCAGTTTCGTATCGGACAGGGTCAACGAGCAGTACTTC
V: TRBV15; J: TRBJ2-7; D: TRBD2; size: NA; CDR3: CATSREEGLGYEQYF; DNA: TGTGCCACCAGCAGAGAAGAGGGACTAGGTTACGAGCAGTACTTC
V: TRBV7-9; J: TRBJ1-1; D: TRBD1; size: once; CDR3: CASSMELRGQDTEAFF; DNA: TGTGCCAGCAGCATGGAACTCAGGGGGCAGGACACTGAAGCTTTCTTT
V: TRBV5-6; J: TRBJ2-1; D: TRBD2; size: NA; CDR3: CASSLSPSGIYNEQFF; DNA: TGTGCCAGCAGCTTGTCTCCTAGCGGGATTTACAATGAGCAGTTCTTC
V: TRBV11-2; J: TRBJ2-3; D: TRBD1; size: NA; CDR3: CASSCVPGQCTDTQYF; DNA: TGTGCCAGCAGCTGCGTTCCGGGACAGTGCACAGATACGCAGTATTTT
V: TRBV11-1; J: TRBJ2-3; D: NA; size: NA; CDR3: CASSFFSGTDTQYF; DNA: TGTGCCAGCAGCTTCTTTTCGGGCACAGATACGCAGTATTTT
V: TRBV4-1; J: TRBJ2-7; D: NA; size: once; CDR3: CASSQRPENSAELPYEQYF; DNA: TGCGCCAGCAGCCAAAGGCCGGAAAACTCGGCGGAACTCCCCTACGAGCAGTACTTC
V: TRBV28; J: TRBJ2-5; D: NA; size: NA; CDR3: CASRGGGQETQYF; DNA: TGTGCCAGCAGAGGAGGGGGCCAAGAGACCCAGTACTTC
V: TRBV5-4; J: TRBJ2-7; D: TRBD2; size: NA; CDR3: CASSGGLADSYEQYF; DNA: TGTGCCAGCAGCGGGGGACTAGCGGATTCCTACGAGCAGTACTTC
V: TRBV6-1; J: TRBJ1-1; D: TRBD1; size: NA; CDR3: CASSGSGGNTEAFF; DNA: TGTGCCAGCAGTGGATCAGGGGGGAACACTGAAGCTTTCTTT
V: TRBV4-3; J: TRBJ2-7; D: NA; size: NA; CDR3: CASSQVAGPYEQYF; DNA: TGCGCCAGCAGCCAAGTAGCTGGGCCCTACGAGCAGTACTTC
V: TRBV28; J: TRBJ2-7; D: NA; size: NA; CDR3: CASSFSRDVYEQYF; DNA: TGTGCCAGCAGTTTTAGTCGCGACGTCTACGAGCAGTACTTC
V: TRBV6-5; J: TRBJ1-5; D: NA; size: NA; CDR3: CASSRRVEGNQPQHF; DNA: TGTGCCAGCAGTCGACGGGTGGAGGGCAATCAGCCCCAGCATTTT
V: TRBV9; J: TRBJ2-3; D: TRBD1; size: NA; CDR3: CASSVRQGARTDTQYF; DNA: TGTGCCAGCAGCGTAAGACAGGGGGCAAGGACAGATACGCAGTATTTT
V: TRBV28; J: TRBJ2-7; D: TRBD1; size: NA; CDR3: CATGQGTNEQYF; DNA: TGTGCTACCGGACAGGGTACCAACGAGCAGTACTTC
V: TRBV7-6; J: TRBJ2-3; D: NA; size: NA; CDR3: CASSPRGRGVTDTQYF; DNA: TGTGCCAGCAGCCCGCGGGGGAGGGGGGTCACAGATACGCAGTATTTT
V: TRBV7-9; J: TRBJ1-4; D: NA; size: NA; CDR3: CASSLAPNPKEKLFF; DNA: TGTGCCAGCAGCTTAGCGCCAAACCCCAAGGAAAAACTGTTTTTT
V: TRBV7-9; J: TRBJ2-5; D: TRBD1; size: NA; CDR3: CASSLDGGQGAFETQYF; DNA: TGTGCCAGCAGCTTAGATGGGGGACAGGGGGCCTTTGAGACCCAGTACTTC
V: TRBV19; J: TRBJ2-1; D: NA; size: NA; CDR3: CASTSAGSASPQFF; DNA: TGTGCCAGTACGTCGGCTGGGTCAGCATCCCCCCAGTTCTTC
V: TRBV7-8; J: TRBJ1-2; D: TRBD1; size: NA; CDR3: CASSTAYRGDQEGYTF; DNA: TGTGCCAGCAGCACAGCCTACAGGGGAGATCAAGAGGGCTACACCTTC
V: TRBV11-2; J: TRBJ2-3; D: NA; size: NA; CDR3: CASSPAAGDTQYF; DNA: TGTGCCAGCAGCCCCGCTGCTGGAGATACGCAGTATTTT
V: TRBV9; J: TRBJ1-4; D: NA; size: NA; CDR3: CASSPPGQRKLFF; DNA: TGTGCCAGCAGCCCGCCGGGACAAAGAAAACTGTTTTTT
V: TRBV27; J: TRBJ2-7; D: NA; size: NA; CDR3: CASSLAAGTDTYEQYF; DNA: TGTGCCAGCAGTTTAGCGGCCGGGACGGATACCTACGAGCAGTACTTC
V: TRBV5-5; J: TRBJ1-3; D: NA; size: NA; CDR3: CASSSTPNSSGNTIYF; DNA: TGTGCCAGCAGCTCGACTCCCAATTCCTCTGGAAACACCATATATTTT